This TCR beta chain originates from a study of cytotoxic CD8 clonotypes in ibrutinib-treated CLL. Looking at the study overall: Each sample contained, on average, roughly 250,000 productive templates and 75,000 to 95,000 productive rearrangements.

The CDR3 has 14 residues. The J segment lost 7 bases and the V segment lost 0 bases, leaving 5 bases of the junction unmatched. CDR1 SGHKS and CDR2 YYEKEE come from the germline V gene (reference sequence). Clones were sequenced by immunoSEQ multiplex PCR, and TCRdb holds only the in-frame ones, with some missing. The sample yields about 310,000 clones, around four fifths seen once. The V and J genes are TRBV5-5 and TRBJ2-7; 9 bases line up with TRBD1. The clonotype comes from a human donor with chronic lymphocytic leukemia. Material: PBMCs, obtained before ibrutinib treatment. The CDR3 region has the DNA TGTGCCAGCAGCTTGGGGACAGGGGCTCGGGAGCAGTACTTC. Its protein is CASSLGTGAREQYF.